These 20 T cell receptor beta chains originate from one sample sequenced in a study of shared clonotypes between healthy human individuals. The table came from immunoSEQ multiplex PCR; TCRdb's copy has only in-frame clones and leaves some out. The sample consists of some 1,600,000 clones, 95% to 99% of them appearing once. What was sequenced was naive CD4+ T cells sorted from blood. Subset specified: CD45RA+ positively selected. The receptors stem from a young man in good health.

J is TRBJ2-2 and V is TRBV7-2, with D tentatively TRBD2 (5 bases). Germline V lookup: CDR1 SGHTA, CDR2 FQGNSA. The CDR3 contains 17 residues. The V end lost 1 base, the J end lost 5 bases, and 17 bases lay between the germline ends. The DNA for the CDR3 is TGTGCCAGCAGCTTAGACTTGGGCCGAGGGTATACCGGGGAGCTGTTTTTT. Translation gives CASSLDLGRGYTGELFF.

This clone was seen once. The chain carries TRBV5-1 and TRBJ1-1; the D gene is possibly TRBD1 (5 bases). Trimming removed 4 bases at V and 7 bases at J, with 17 bases between. The CDR3 contains 14 residues. Germline V gene data show CDR1 as SGHRS and CDR2 as YFSETQ. The CDR3 here is CASSSGTSFNEAFF. The CDR3 region has the DNA TGCGCCAGCAGCAGTGGGACGTCGTTTAATGAAGCTTTCTTT.

The table lists this clone with a count of one. The gene calls are TRBV11-2 and TRBJ1-5; 7 bases line up with TRBD1. J gave up 0 bases and V 1 base, and 6 bases lay outside the gene matches. Germline CDR1 and CDR2: SGHAT and FQNNGV. The CDR3 extends over 17 amino acids. The CDR3 DNA sequence: TGTGCCAGCAGCTTAGCGGGGACAGTAAATAGCAATCAGCCCCAGCATTTT. This sequence encodes CASSLAGTVNSNQPQHF.

The rearrangement joins TRBV5-1 to TRBJ2-3; 9 nucleotides line up with TRBD2. V gave up 0 bases and J gave up 2 bases; unmatched junction bases: 7. CDR1 and CDR2 from the germline V gene are SGHRS and YFSETQ. CDR3 size: 17 residues. The CDR3 loop reads CASSLATSGGYTDTQYF. CDR3 DNA sequence: TGCGCCAGCAGCTTGGCGACTAGCGGAGGCTACACAGATACGCAGTATTTT.

V gene TRBV28 combines with J gene TRBJ2-3; TRBD2 might be the D (5 bases). Trimming removed 6 bases from V and 6 bases from J, with 16 bases in between. Germline values: CDR1 MDHEN, CDR2 SYDVKM. This CDR3 contains 14 residues. The DNA of the CDR3 is TGTGCCAGCAGCTTGCCCTCCGGGGTCGATACGCAGTATTTT. This gives the protein CASSLPSGVDTQYF.

The genes are TRBV28 and TRBJ2-7; D tentatively fits TRBD1 or TRBD2 (5 bases each). V lost 5 bases, J lost 3 bases, and 17 bases lay in between. The CDR3 runs 15 residues. Germline V gene sequence: CDR1 MDHEN, CDR2 SYDVKM. The CDR3: CASSPGTFGGYEQYF. The CDR3 coding sequence is TGTGCCAGCAGTCCCGGGACCTTCGGCGGCTACGAGCAGTACTTC. The whole variable domain, remainder taken from reference TRBV28 and TRBJ2-7, is DVKVTQSSRYLVKRTGEKVFLECVQDMDHENMFWYRQDPGLGLRLIYFSYDVKMKEKGDIPEGYSVSREKKERFSLILESASTNQTSMYLCASSPGTFGGYEQYFGPGTRLTVT.

The rearrangement joins TRBV7-9 to TRBJ2-1; D uncertain. The V gene's germline CDR1 is SEHNR and CDR2 FQNEAQ (reference sequence). Trimming stripped 6 bases from V and 0 bases from J, with 12 bases between. This CDR3 region has 15 residues. The CDR3 loop reads CASSWYASSYNEQFF. CDR3 DNA sequence: TGTGCCAGCAGTTGGTACGCCAGCTCCTACAATGAGCAGTTCTTC. The whole variable domain, filled in from reference TRBV7-9 and TRBJ2-1, reads DTGVSQNPRHKITKRGQNVTFRCDPISEHNRLYWYRQTLGQGPEFLTYFQNEAQLEKSRLLSDRFSAERPKGSFSTLEIQRTEQGDSAMYLCASSWYASSYNEQFFGPGTRLTVL.

Comments on this clone: Other DNA sequences in the sample encode the same CDR3. The V call is TRBV29-1, the J call TRBJ1-1; D may be TRBD1 (5 bases). Trimming shortened V by 6 bases and J by 2 bases, and 10 bases separated the two germline ends. CDR3 length equals 12 residues. Germline V gene data show CDR1 as SQVTM and CDR2 as ANQGSEA. The CDR3, as DNA: TGCAGCGTCGGGAGGGGTAACACTGAAGCTTTCTTT. Protein product: CSVGRGNTEAFF. The full variable domain, its missing parts supplied by reference TRBV29-1 and TRBJ1-1, is SAVISQKPSRDICQRGTSLTIQCQVDSQVTMMFWYRQQPGQSLTLIATANQGSEATYESGFVIDKFPISRPNLTFSTLTVSNMSPEDSSIYLCSVGRGNTEAFFGQGTRLTVV.

With regard to this clone: This specimen includes other DNA sequences encoding the same CDR3. J is TRBJ2-3 and V is TRBV5-4, with D unresolved. The CDR3 consists of 13 residues. V lost 3 bases and J lost 1, with 6 bases in between. Germline CDR1 reads SGHNT; CDR2 reads YYREEE (reference sequence). This CDR3 is CASSSAGTDTQYF. DNA for the CDR3: TGTGCCAGCAGCTCCGCAGGCACAGATACGCAGTATTTT. The full variable domain, completed using reference TRBV5-4 and TRBJ2-3, is ETGVTQSPTHLIKTRGQQVTLRCSSQSGHNTVSWYQQALGQGPQFIFQYYREEENGRGNFPPRFSGLQFPNYSSELNVNALELDDSALYLCASSSAGTDTQYFGPGTRLTVL.

The chain carries TRBV19 and TRBJ2-5; tentatively, D is TRBD2 (5 bases). The V and J ends lost 5 bases and 2 bases respectively, with 12 bases between them. The CDR3 totals 14 residues. Germline V gene data show CDR1 as LNHDA and CDR2 as SQIVND (reference sequence). This CDR3 is CASSVTWEQETQYF. DNA for the CDR3: TGTGCCAGTAGTGTTACGTGGGAGCAAGAGACCCAGTACTTC.

The chain carries TRBV18 and TRBJ1-1; 10 bases are shared with TRBD1. Germline V lookup: CDR1 KGHSH, CDR2 LQKENI. The CDR3 runs to 15 residues. With V trimmed by 3 bases and J by 5 bases, 6 bases remained unmatched. In DNA, the CDR3 is TGTGCCAGCTCACCTCGACAGGGGGCAGATACTGAAGCTTTCTTT. It specifies CASSPRQGADTEAFF.

This rearrangement joins TRBV9 to TRBJ2-2, with no clear D. The germline gives CDR1 SGDLS, CDR2 YYNGEE. This CDR3 is 14 amino acids long. V gave up 3 bases and J gave up 8 bases, with 14 bases separating them. The CDR3 nucleotides are TGTGCCAGCAGCGCCGTCTCTGGCGAAGGGGAGCTGTTTTTT. Translating gives CASSAVSGEGELFF.

The chain carries TRBV6-5 and TRBJ1-2; D is undetermined. The CDR3 totals 12 residues. The V gene's germline CDR1 is MNHEY and CDR2 SVGAGI. Trimming removed 10 bases from V and 4 bases from J, with 13 bases in between. The CDR3 loop is CATTGQPYGYTF. CDR3 bases: TGTGCCACCACGGGTCAGCCCTATGGCTACACCTTC.

The V call is TRBV6-1, the J call TRBJ1-5; D call uncertain. CDR1 is MNHNS and CDR2 is SASEGT in the germline V gene. V gave up 7 bases and J gave up 6 bases, with 10 bases separating them. There are 12 residues in the CDR3. The CDR3 loop reads CASKNRGQPQHF. The DNA of the CDR3 is TGTGCCAGCAAAAACCGAGGTCAGCCCCAGCATTTT.

J is TRBJ2-7 and V is TRBV6-4; 9 bases fit TRBD1. Looked up from germline, CDR1 is MRHNA and CDR2 is SNTAGT. V shed 7 bases and J 3 bases; nucleotides not matched to a gene: 13. This CDR3 comprises 16 residues. The CDR3 sequence is CASNQHDETGGYEQYF. For the CDR3, the DNA is TGTGCCAGCAACCAACACGACGAGACAGGGGGCTACGAGCAGTACTTC.

This rearrangement joins TRBV5-8 to TRBJ1-4; 7 nucleotides match TRBD1. V lost 4 bases, J lost 8 bases, and 11 bases stayed unmatched. Germline loops: CDR1 SGHTS, CDR2 YDEGEE. The length of the CDR3 is 15 residues. The chain's CDR3 is CASSRRQGLFEKLFF. CDR3 coding DNA: TGTGCCAGCAGCCGACGACAGGGCTTGTTCGAAAAACTGTTTTTT.

The chain carries TRBV28 and TRBJ1-5, with unresolved D. Trimming stripped 5 bases from V and 0 bases from J, with 8 bases between. The CDR3 spans 14 residues. Germline V CDR1 and CDR2: MDHEN, SYDVKM. CDR3 sequence: CASSPRYSNQPQHF. The CDR3 region has the DNA TGTGCCAGCAGTCCCAGATATAGCAATCAGCCCCAGCATTTT.

The chain uses TRBV2 and TRBJ2-5; 7 bases fit TRBD1. The V segment lost 4 bases and the J segment 4 bases; nucleotides outside the gene matches: 6. There are 14 residues in the CDR3. Germline V gene sequence: CDR1 SNHLY, CDR2 FYNNEI. The CDR3 loop is CASSVGQVLETQYF. In DNA, the CDR3 is TGTGCCAGCAGTGTCGGACAGGTTCTAGAGACCCAGTACTTC.

CDR3: CASSRDRVPEAFF. The CDR3 DNA is TGTGCCAGCAGCAGAGACAGGGTACCTGAAGCTTTCTTT. J is TRBJ1-1 and V is TRBV5-6, with TRBD1 matching 7 bases. Losses at the gene ends were 4 bases for V and 6 bases for J; bases not matched to a gene: 6. This CDR3 comprises 13 residues. Germline assignment: CDR1 SGHDT and CDR2 YYEEEE. The whole variable domain, filled in from reference TRBV5-6 and TRBJ1-1, reads DAGVTQSPTHLIKTRGQQVTLRCSPKSGHDTVSWYQQALGQGPQFIFQYYEEEERQRGNFPDRFSGHQFPNYSSELNVNALLLGDSALYLCASSRDRVPEAFFGQGTRLTVV.

For this clone: At the DNA level, this CDR3 is encoded by other sequences in the same sample as well. This chain uses TRBV2 with TRBJ2-5, with D possibly matching TRBD2 (5 bases). The CDR3 length is 11 residues. V was cut by 11 bases and J by 3 bases, with 10 bases left in between. Germline CDR1 SNHLY, CDR2 FYNNEI. Here the CDR3 reads CASKREETQYF. The CDR3 DNA reads as TGTGCCTCCAAGAGGGAAGAGACCCAGTACTTC.